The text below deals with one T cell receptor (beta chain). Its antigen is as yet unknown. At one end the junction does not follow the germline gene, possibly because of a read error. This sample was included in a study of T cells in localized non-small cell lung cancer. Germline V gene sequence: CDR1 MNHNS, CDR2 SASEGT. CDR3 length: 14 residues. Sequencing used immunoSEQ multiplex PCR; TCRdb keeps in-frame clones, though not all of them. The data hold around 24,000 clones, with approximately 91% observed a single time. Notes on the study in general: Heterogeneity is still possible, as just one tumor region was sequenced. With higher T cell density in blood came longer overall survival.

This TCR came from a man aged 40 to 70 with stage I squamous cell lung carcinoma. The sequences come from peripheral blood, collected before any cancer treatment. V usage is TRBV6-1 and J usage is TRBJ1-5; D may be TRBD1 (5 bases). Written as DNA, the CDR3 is TGTGCCAGCAGTTCCTTGGGACCGCATCAACCCCAGCATTTT. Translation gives CASSSLGPHQPQHF.